The T cell receptor beta chain under discussion was sequenced for a study of OX40 agonist ivuxolimab in advanced cancers. Study-wide findings and caveats: Antigen targets of the expanded peripheral T cells went undetermined.

Germline CDR1 reads LGHNA; CDR2 reads YSLEER. The CDR3 loop spans 15 amino acids. The method was immunoSEQ multiplex PCR; TCRdb's version includes in-frame clones alone and lacks a portion of them. Among about 61,000 clones listed, under 90% were seen once. On this clone: What it recognizes is unknown. One junction end disagrees with the germline gene, perhaps due to a read error.

The rearrangement uses TRBV4-3 and TRBJ2-7; a weak D match, TRBD1 (5 bases). The sequence was collected from an adult with an advanced solid tumor such as melanoma, head and neck, liver or kidney cancer. The sequencing used CD4+ or CD8+ T cells sorted from blood, collected in a trial of the OX40 agonist ivuxolimab. The CDR3 DNA sequence: TGCGCCAGCAGCCAAGTTGCGTCAGGGCCCTATGAGCAGTACTTC. It codes for CASSQVASGPYEQYF.